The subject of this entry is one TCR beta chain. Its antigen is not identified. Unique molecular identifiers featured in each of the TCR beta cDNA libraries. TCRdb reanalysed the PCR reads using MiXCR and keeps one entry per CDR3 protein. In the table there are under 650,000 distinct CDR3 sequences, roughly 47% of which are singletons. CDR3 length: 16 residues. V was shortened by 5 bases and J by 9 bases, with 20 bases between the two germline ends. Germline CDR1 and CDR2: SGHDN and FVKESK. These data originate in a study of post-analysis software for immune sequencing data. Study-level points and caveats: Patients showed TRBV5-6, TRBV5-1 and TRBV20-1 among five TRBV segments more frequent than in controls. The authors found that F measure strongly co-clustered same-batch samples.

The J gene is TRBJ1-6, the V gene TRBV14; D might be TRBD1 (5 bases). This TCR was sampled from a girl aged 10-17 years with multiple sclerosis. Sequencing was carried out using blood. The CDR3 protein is CASSLRDGYFSSPLHF. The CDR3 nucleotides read TGTGCCAGCAGCTTACGGGACGGTTATTTCAGTTCACCCCTCCACTTT. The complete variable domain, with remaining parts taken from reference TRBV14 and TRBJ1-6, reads EAGVTQFPSHSVIEKGQTVTLRCDPISGHDNLYWYRRVMGKEIKFLLHFVKESKQDESGMPNNRFLAERTGGTYSTLKVQPAELEDSGVYFCASSLRDGYFSSPLHFGNGTRLTVT.